The clone carrying this T cell receptor beta chain was detected only once. CDR1 is LNHDA, CDR2 SQIVND, per germline (reference sequence). V lost 5 bases and J lost 6; bases outside the gene matches: 12. The CDR3 is 15 residues long. Profiled with immunoSEQ multiplex PCR; TCRdb holds only in-frame clones, not every one. Of about 170,000 clones in the sample, roughly 86% were seen once. The sample is drawn from a study of blood T cell repertoires in COVID-19. Turning to the study itself: PBMCs, B-cell-depleted T cells, or T cells were the source of the cDNA or gDNA that made up the material.

The sequencing sample was made of peripheral blood. V and J are TRBV19 and TRBJ1-1; the match to TRBD1 covers 7 bases. This TCR derives from an elderly woman in a cohort sampled during active or convalescent COVID-19. The CDR3 protein is CASSEGTGVWAEAFF. In DNA, the CDR3 is TGTGCCAGTAGTGAGGGAACAGGGGTTTGGGCTGAAGCTTTCTTT.